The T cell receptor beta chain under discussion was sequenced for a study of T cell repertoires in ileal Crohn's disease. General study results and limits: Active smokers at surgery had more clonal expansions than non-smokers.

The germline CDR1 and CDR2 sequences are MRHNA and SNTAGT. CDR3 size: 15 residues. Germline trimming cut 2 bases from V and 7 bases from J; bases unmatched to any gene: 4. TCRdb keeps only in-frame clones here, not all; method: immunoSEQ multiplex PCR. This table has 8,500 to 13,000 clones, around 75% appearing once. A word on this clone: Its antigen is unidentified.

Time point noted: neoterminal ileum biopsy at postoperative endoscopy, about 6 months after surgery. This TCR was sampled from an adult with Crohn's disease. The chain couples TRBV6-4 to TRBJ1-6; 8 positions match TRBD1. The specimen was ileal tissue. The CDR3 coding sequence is TGTGCCAGCAGTGACGTCGGGGACAGGAATTCACCCCTCCACTTT. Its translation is CASSDVGDRNSPLHF.